One and the same sample provided the 20 T cell receptor beta chains below, sequenced in a study of somatic mutations in cytotoxic T cells in rheumatoid arthritis. Repertoires were generated with immunoSEQ multiplex PCR, while TCRdb's copy carries only in-frame clones and drops some. The data contain 6,500 to 9,000 clones, around 80% of them singletons. Sample: CD8+ T cells sorted from blood. The receptors were gathered from an adult with rheumatoid arthritis.

This chain uses TRBV2 with TRBJ1-1, with D possibly matching TRBD1 (5 bases). Germline-derived CDR1 and CDR2 are SNHLY and FYNNEI. This CDR3 region has 14 residues. Deletions cut 6 bases from V and 1 base from J, with 12 bases between. The DNA of the CDR3 is TGTGCCAGCAGGGGGGGAGGGCAGAACACTGAAGCTTTCTTT. It yields the protein CASRGGGQNTEAFF.

The chain combines TRBV28 with TRBJ1-3; TRBD1 aligns across 8 bases. The J segment lost 4 bases and the V segment lost 2 bases, leaving 4 bases of the junction unmatched. Germline CDR1 reads MDHEN; CDR2 reads SYDVKM. The CDR3 totals 15 residues. CDR3 sequence: CASSLIRGPGNTIYF. Written as DNA, the CDR3 is TGTGCCAGCAGTTTAATCAGGGGGCCAGGAAACACCATATATTTT.

This rearrangement joins TRBV7-8 to TRBJ2-5; the D is unclear. This CDR3 contains 14 residues. V was clipped by 2 bases and J by 2 bases, with 9 bases between them. The germline gives CDR1 SGHVS, CDR2 FQNEAQ. CDR3 sequence: CASSLPTGQETQYF. The CDR3 bases are TGTGCCAGCAGCTTACCGACTGGTCAAGAGACCCAGTACTTC.

The J gene is TRBJ1-1, the V gene TRBV10-3; D unresolved. The V end was cut by 2 bases, the J end by 2 bases, with 15 bases between. CDR3 length: 16 amino acids. Germline-derived CDR1 and CDR2 are ENHRY and SYGVKD. This CDR3 reads CAISEVAGTRNTEAFF. The CDR3 nucleotides are TGTGCCATCAGTGAGGTGGCAGGAACACGTAACACTGAAGCTTTCTTT.

V and J are TRBV7-9 and TRBJ2-7; TRBD1 matches at 9 bases. The V gene's germline CDR1 is SEHNR and CDR2 FQNEAQ (reference sequence). CDR3 length: 15 amino acids. Unmatched junction bases numbered 9, after V lost 5 bases and J lost 4 bases. CDR3 amino acids: CASSPRDREIYEQYF. The CDR3 nucleotides are TGTGCCAGCAGCCCCCGGGACAGGGAGATATACGAGCAGTACTTC.

This clone has only one observation. One end of the junction does not line up with germline, which may come from a read error. The chain is built from TRBV4-1 and TRBJ2-2; tentatively, D is TRBD2 (6 bases). The CDR3 contains 16 residues. Germline assignment: CDR1 MGHRA and CDR2 YSYEKL. The CDR3 DNA follows: TGCGCCAGCAGCGAAGAGGGGCCCAGGGACTTCGGGGAGCTGTTTTTT. Protein product: CASSEEGPRDFGELFF.

This clone was recorded once. The V gene is TRBV6-5, the J gene TRBJ1-5; 8 bases are a match to TRBD1. There are 15 residues in the CDR3. Per germline, CDR1 MNHEY and CDR2 SVGAGI. The junction had 11 bases not matched to a gene; V was cut back by 6 bases and J by 7 bases. The CDR3 bases are TGTGCCAGCAGACAATCCGGGACAGGATCACAGCCCCAGCATTTT. Protein sequence: CASRQSGTGSQPQHF.

In DNA form, the CDR3 reads TGTGCCAGCAGCCCAGGACCAAGACAAGAGACCCAGTACTTC. Translation: CASSPGPRQETQYF. The chain has TRBV11-3 and TRBJ2-5; no firm D call. Germline CDR1 and CDR2: SGHNT and YENEEA. The CDR3 loop spans 14 amino acids. V was shortened by 5 bases and J by 2 bases, with 12 bases between the two germline ends. The complete variable domain, with remaining parts taken from reference TRBV11-3 and TRBJ2-5, reads EAGVVQSPRYKIIEKKQPVAFWCNPISGHNTLYWYLQNLGQGPELLIRYENEEAVDDSQLPKDRFSAERLKGVDSTLKIQPAELGDSAVYLCASSPGPRQETQYFGPGTRLLVL.

The J gene is TRBJ2-3, the V gene TRBV28, with 7 nucleotides matching TRBD1. V lost 7 bases, J lost 2 bases, and 9 bases stayed unmatched. CDR3 size: 15 residues. Germline loops: CDR1 MDHEN, CDR2 SYDVKM. CDR3 bases: TGTGCCAGCACCGTGGGGGACAGCTCCACAGATACGCAGTATTTT. This sequence encodes CASTVGDSSTDTQYF.

This sequence joins TRBV28 and TRBJ2-5, with D maybe TRBD1 (5 bases). CDR1 is MDHEN and CDR2 is SYDVKM in the germline V gene. The germline V and J ends were trimmed by 7 bases and 1 base, with 13 bases remaining between them. The CDR3 runs to 14 residues. The CDR3 region is CASKLGRTQETQYF. In nucleotides, the CDR3 is TGTGCCAGCAAACTGGGGCGGACCCAAGAGACCCAGTACTTC. Variable domain in full (rest from reference TRBV28 and TRBJ2-5): DVKVTQSSRYLVKRTGEKVFLECVQDMDHENMFWYRQDPGLGLRLIYFSYDVKMKEKGDIPEGYSVSREKKERFSLILESASTNQTSMYLCASKLGRTQETQYFGPGTRLLVL.

The chain joins TRBV7-8 to TRBJ2-3; D is possibly TRBD1 or TRBD2 (5 bases each). CDR1 is SGHVS, CDR2 FQNEAQ, per germline. CDR3 length: 16 amino acids. Trimming took off 4 bases at V and 3 bases at J, with 17 bases between the two ends. The CDR3 DNA is TGTGCCAGCAGCTCACGGGCCGGGGCGGATACAGATACGCAGTATTTT. Translated: CASSSRAGADTDTQYF.

V gene TRBV14 combines with J gene TRBJ2-3, with TRBD2 matching over 14 bases. V trimming: 4 bases; J trimming: 4 bases; junction bases outside the gene matches: 1. Germline CDR1 is SGHDN and CDR2 is FVKESK. The CDR3 has 15 amino acids. The CDR3 nucleotides read TGTGCCAGCAGCCTGACTAGCGGGGGGGCAGATACGCAGTATTTT. This gives the protein CASSLTSGGADTQYF.

The V and J genes are TRBV27 and TRBJ1-1, with no clear D. Germline CDR1 reads MNHEY; CDR2 reads SMNVEV (reference sequence). V was pared by 8 bases and J by 1 base, with 14 bases between. There are 14 residues in the CDR3. The CDR3 loop is CASSPMERNTEAFF. The CDR3 DNA is TGTGCCAGCTCCCCCATGGAGCGGAACACTGAAGCTTTCTTT.

The chain combines TRBV7-9 with TRBJ2-5, with D unclear. The germline gives CDR1 SEHNR, CDR2 FQNEAQ (reference sequence). This CDR3 is 13 amino acids long. Trimming pared 3 bases from V and 5 bases from J, leaving 10 bases between. The CDR3 DNA reads as TGTGCCAGCAGCTTCCGCGCATGGGAGACCCAGTACTTC. It yields the protein CASSFRAWETQYF. Together with reference TRBV7-9 and TRBJ2-5, the CDR3 gives the full variable domain: DTGVSQNPRHKITKRGQNVTFRCDPISEHNRLYWYRQTLGQGPEFLTYFQNEAQLEKSRLLSDRFSAERPKGSFSTLEIQRTEQGDSAMYLCASSFRAWETQYFGPGTRLLVL.

The chain couples TRBV18 to TRBJ1-6; 7 bases line up with TRBD1. The CDR3 is 16 residues long. With V trimmed by 1 base and J by 14 bases, 14 bases remained unmatched. In germline, CDR1 is KGHSH, CDR2 LQKENI. CDR3 amino acids: CASSPRDRSGGSALHF. The CDR3 bases are TGTGCCAGCTCACCACGGGACAGATCAGGCGGATCAGCCCTCCACTTT.

J is TRBJ1-1 and V is TRBV7-4, with a tentative D call TRBD1 (5 bases). The CDR3 length is 15 residues. Trimming took 4 bases from V and 1 from J, leaving 13 bases between them. Per the germline V gene, CDR1 is SGHVT and CDR2 is SQSDAQ. CDR3 sequence reads: CASSWAGTGNTEAFF. For the CDR3, the DNA is TGTGCCAGCAGCTGGGCCGGGACGGGGAACACTGAAGCTTTCTTT.

This clone was counted only a few times. This chain connects TRBV10-3 to TRBJ1-2; TRBD1 agrees at 7 bases. CDR1 ENHRY and CDR2 SYGVKD come from the germline V gene. The CDR3 covers 13 residues. V gave up 7 bases and J gave up 7 bases; unmatched junction bases: 9. This CDR3 reads CAITGGGALGYTF. The DNA for the CDR3 is TGTGCCATCACGGGAGGGGGCGCTCTTGGCTACACCTTC.

This sequence joins TRBV2 and TRBJ2-2; weak D call: TRBD1 (5 bases). The CDR3 length is 13 residues. Per the germline V gene, CDR1 is SNHLY and CDR2 is FYNNEI. The ends were cut back, 3 bases at V and 5 bases at J, with 7 bases in the middle. DNA of the CDR3: TGTGCCAGCAGTGATAGGGGTACCGGGGAGCTGTTTTTT. Translation: CASSDRGTGELFF. Supplemented by reference TRBV2 and TRBJ2-2, the full variable domain reads EPEVTQTPSHQVTQMGQEVILRCVPISNHLYFYWYRQILGQKVEFLVSFYNNEISEKSEIFDDQFSVERPDGSNFTLKIRSTKLEDSAMYFCASSDRGTGELFFGEGSRLTVL.

The chain recombines TRBV21-1 with TRBJ2-5; the D call TRBD2 from the table was never checked on the DNA. TRBV21-1 is labeled a pseudogene. CDR3 length: 14 amino acids. The CDR3 loop is CASSKVRRQETQYF. For the CDR3, the DNA is TGTGCCAGCAGCAAAGTAAGGCGGCAAGAGACCCAGTACTTC.

The V gene is TRBV11-2, the J gene TRBJ1-6; D gene ambiguous. The V and J ends lost 3 bases and 0 bases respectively, with 9 bases between them. Per the germline V gene, CDR1 is SGHAT and CDR2 is FQNNGV. This CDR3 comprises 16 residues. The CDR3 coding sequence is TGTGCCAGCAGCTTGAGGCTCAGCTCCTATAATTCACCCCTCCACTTT. Encoded protein: CASSLRLSSYNSPLHF.